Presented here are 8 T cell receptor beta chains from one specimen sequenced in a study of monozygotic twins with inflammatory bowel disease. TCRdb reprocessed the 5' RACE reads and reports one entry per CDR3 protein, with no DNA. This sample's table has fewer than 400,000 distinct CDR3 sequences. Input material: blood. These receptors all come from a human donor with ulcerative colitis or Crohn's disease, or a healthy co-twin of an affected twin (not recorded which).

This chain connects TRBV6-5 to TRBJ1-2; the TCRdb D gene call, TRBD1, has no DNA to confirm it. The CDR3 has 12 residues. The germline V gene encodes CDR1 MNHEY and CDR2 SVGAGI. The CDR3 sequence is CASSSVHGGYTF.

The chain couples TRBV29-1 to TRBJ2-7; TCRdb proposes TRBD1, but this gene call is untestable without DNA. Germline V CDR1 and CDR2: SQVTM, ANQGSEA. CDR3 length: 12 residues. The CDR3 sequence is CSVEPTGSEQYF.

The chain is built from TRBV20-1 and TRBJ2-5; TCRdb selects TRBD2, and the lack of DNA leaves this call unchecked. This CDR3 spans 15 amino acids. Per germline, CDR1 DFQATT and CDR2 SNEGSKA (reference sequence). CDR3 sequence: CSARLVGTRGETQYF.

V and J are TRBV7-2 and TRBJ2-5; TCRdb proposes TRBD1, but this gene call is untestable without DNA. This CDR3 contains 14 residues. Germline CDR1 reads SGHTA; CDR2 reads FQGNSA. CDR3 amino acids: CASSFNGRGETQYF.

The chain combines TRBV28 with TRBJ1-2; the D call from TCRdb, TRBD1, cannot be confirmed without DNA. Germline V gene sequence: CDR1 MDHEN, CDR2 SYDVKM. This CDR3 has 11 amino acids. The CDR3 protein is CATGRSYGYTF.

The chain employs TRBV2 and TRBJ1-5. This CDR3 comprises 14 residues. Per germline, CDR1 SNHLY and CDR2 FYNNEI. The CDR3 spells CASSEGRRNQPQHF.

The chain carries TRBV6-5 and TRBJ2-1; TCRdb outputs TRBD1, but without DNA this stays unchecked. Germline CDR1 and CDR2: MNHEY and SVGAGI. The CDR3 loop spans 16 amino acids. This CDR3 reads CASSYPQGRGYNEQFF.

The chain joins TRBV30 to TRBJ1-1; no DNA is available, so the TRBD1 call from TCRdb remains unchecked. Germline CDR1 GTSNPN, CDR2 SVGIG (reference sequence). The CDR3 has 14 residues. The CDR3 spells CAWSQNRGRTEAFF.